The 15 T cell receptor beta chains below come from one sample, sequenced in a study of blood T cell repertoires in COVID-19. Sequencing was performed with immunoSEQ multiplex PCR; in TCRdb, only in-frame clones are kept and a portion is missing. The sample has some 300,000 clones, approximately 90% seen once; the top ten hold under 2.5%. The sample taken for sequencing was PBMCs or T cells enriched from blood (not recorded which). These receptor sequences come from a woman in her sixties or seventies in a cohort exposed to, infected with or recovered from COVID-19 (not recorded which).

The chain uses TRBV4-1 and TRBJ2-5, with 9 bases that match TRBD2. V lost 0 bases, J lost 2 bases, and 10 bases stayed unmatched. The CDR3 extends over 18 amino acids. Germline CDR1 reads MGHRA; CDR2 reads YSYEKL. The DNA for the CDR3 is TGCGCCAGCAGCCAAGAGGGAAGGAGACTAGCGGATCAAGAGACCCAGTACTTC. It is translated as CASSQEGRRLADQETQYF.

V is TRBV28 and J is TRBJ2-4; TRBD1 matches 9 bases. The length of the CDR3 is 15 residues. With V trimmed by 1 base and J by 7 bases, 5 bases remained unmatched. Germline CDR1 and CDR2: MDHEN and SYDVKM. CDR3 loop: CASSLYRGPANIQYF. DNA of the CDR3: TGTGCCAGCAGTTTATACAGGGGGCCAGCGAACATTCAGTACTTC.

This clone was observed once. The chain has TRBV7-3 and TRBJ1-6; 8 nucleotides line up with TRBD1. With V trimmed by 5 bases and J by 5 bases, 5 bases remained unmatched. In germline, CDR1 is SGHTA, CDR2 FQGTGA. The CDR3 covers 15 residues. The CDR3 DNA follows: TGTGCCAGCAGCGCATCAGGGGGCGATAATTCACCCCTCCACTTT. Residues: CASSASGGDNSPLHF.

The chain combines TRBV11-2 with TRBJ2-7; 13 nucleotides align to TRBD2. The germline V gene has CDR1 SGHAT and CDR2 FQNNGV. The V gene end was trimmed by 10 bases and the J gene end by 7 bases; junction bases not matched to a gene: 10. The CDR3 consists of 14 residues. The CDR3 nucleotides are TGTGCCACGCAAGGGACTAGCGGGACCCGGGAGCAGTACTTC. As protein: CATQGTSGTREQYF.

The chain has TRBV29-1 and TRBJ2-1; 9 bases agree with TRBD2. V was clipped by 7 bases and J by 5 bases; unmatched bases: 9. The CDR3 is made up of 14 amino acids. Germline V gives CDR1 SQVTM, CDR2 ANQGSEA. The CDR3 nucleotides are TGCAGCGCCTACGGACTAGCGAGTAACAATGAGCAGTTCTTC. This codes for CSAYGLASNNEQFF.

This rearrangement joins TRBV9 to TRBJ2-7; 11 bases match TRBD2. This CDR3 comprises 15 residues. The V and J ends lost 3 bases and 2 bases, in that order; junction bases with no gene match: 4. Germline V gives CDR1 SGDLS, CDR2 YYNGEE. DNA for the CDR3: TGTGCCAGCAGCGCGGGACTAGCGGAGACCTACGAGCAGTACTTC. Protein: CASSAGLAETYEQYF.

The chain uses TRBV29-1 and TRBJ2-5, with a tentative D call TRBD1 (6 bases). Germline V gene lookup returns CDR1 SQVTM and CDR2 ANQGSEA. V was pared by 3 bases and J by 3 bases, with 11 bases between. The CDR3 spans 13 residues. This CDR3 reads CSVDGAGEETQYF. The CDR3 DNA is TGCAGCGTTGACGGGGCAGGGGAAGAGACCCAGTACTTC.

This sequence joins TRBV2 and TRBJ2-5; D is ambiguous. Germline values: CDR1 SNHLY, CDR2 FYNNEI. There are 14 residues in the CDR3. Trimming shortened V by 3 bases and J by 5 bases, and 13 bases separated the two germline ends. This chain's CDR3 is CASSDQRPGETQYF. The CDR3 DNA is TGTGCCAGCAGTGACCAGAGGCCCGGGGAGACCCAGTACTTC.

This sequence joins TRBV27 and TRBJ1-5; D not certain. Germline assignment: CDR1 MNHEY and CDR2 SMNVEV (reference sequence). The CDR3 contains 14 residues. The V gene lost 8 bases and the J gene lost 5 bases, with 16 bases spanning the gap. DNA for the CDR3: TGTGCCAGCGCAAGCCGTCCGAGGGATCAGCCCCAGCATTTT. This encodes CASASRPRDQPQHF.

The rearrangement uses TRBV7-2 and TRBJ1-6, with 7 bases matching TRBD1. CDR1 is SGHTA and CDR2 is FQGNSA in the germline V gene. This CDR3 spans 15 amino acids. V trimming: 2 bases; J trimming: 8 bases; junction bases outside the gene matches: 6. CDR3 bases: TGTGCCAGCAGCTTAAGGGGACAGTGGGATTCACCCCTCCACTTT. As protein: CASSLRGQWDSPLHF.

V and J are TRBV5-1 and TRBJ1-2; D is unclear. Germline lookup yields CDR1 SGHRS and CDR2 YFSETQ. This CDR3 is built from 16 residues. V was trimmed by 5 bases and J by 4 bases, leaving 21 bases between them. The CDR3 region is CASRTEPSAAVYGYTF. In DNA, the CDR3 is TGCGCCAGCAGGACGGAGCCGTCAGCCGCTGTCTATGGCTACACCTTC.

The rearrangement joins TRBV4-3 to TRBJ2-7; 11 bases map to TRBD2. CDR3 length equals 15 residues. Germline loops: CDR1 LGHNA, CDR2 YSLEER. J was trimmed by 5 bases and V by 3 bases; bases with no gene match: 6. CDR3 sequence (DNA): TGCGCCAGCAGCCAGACTCCGGGACTAGCGGACGAGCAGTACTTC. This encodes CASSQTPGLADEQYF.

The chain employs TRBV10-2 and TRBJ2-7, with 8 bases lining up with TRBD2. This CDR3 comprises 15 residues. Germline trimming cut 6 bases from V and 2 bases from J; bases unmatched to any gene: 9. The germline gives CDR1 WSHSY, CDR2 SAAADI. CDR3 nucleotides: TGCGCCAGCAGAGGTGGTACTAGCGGTGCCTACGAGCAGTACTTC. Its translation is CASRGGTSGAYEQYF.

The chain recombines TRBV28 with TRBJ2-3; TRBD2 matches 9 bases. The CDR3 loop spans 16 amino acids. V dropped 5 bases and J dropped 2; count of bases not matched to a gene: 8. Per germline, CDR1 MDHEN and CDR2 SYDVKM. CDR3 bases: TGTGCCAGCAGTATCTTGACTAGCGGATACACAGATACGCAGTATTTT. Amino acids: CASSILTSGYTDTQYF.

V gene TRBV28 combines with J gene TRBJ1-2; D call uncertain. Trimming stripped 3 bases from V and 0 bases from J, with 11 bases between. Germline assignment: CDR1 MDHEN and CDR2 SYDVKM. The CDR3 runs to 15 residues. The CDR3, as DNA: TGTGCCAGCAGTTTCTTCACAGCCGCTAACTATGGCTACACCTTC. This encodes CASSFFTAANYGYTF.